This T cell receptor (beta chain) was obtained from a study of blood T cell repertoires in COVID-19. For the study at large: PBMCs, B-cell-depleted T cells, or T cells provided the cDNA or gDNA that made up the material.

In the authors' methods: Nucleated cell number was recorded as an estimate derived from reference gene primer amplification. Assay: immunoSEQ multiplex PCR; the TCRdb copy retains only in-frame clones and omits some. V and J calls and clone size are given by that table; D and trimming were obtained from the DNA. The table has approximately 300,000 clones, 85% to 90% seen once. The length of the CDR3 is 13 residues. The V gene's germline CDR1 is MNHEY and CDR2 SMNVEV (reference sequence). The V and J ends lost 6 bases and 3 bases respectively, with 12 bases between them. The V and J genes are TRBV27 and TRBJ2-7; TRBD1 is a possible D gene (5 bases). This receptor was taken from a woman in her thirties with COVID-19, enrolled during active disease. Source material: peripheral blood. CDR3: CASRARGRYEQYV. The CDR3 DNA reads TGTGCCAGCAGAGCTAGGGGCCGCTACGAGCAGTACGTC.